A selection of T cell receptor beta chains follows, all from one sample in a study of cytomegalovirus exposure and HLA in healthy donors. TCRdb keeps only in-frame clones here, not all; method: immunoSEQ multiplex PCR. Seen here are about 120,000 clones, around 75% observed once, and the top ten hold 1.6%. Input material: PBMCs. The source of these receptors is a woman aged 18-30 years in good health and CMV-seronegative. Each CDR3 is given with its conserved first and last residue. The D gene is left open where the match is weak. Only part of the rows carry a size: once, few, many, or a class if the clone is expanded.

clone_size j_call cdr3_length d_call v_call cdr3_aa cdr3_nt
few TRBJ1-5 14 - TRBV28 CASRTITKNQPQHF TGTGCCAGCAGAACTATAACAAAAAATCAGCCCCAGCATTTT
- TRBJ1-2 15 - TRBV30 CAWSVIGGANYGYTF TGTGCCTGGAGTGTTATCGGGGGAGCTAACTATGGCTACACCTTC
- TRBJ1-2 15 - TRBV2 CASRREGIRGYGYTF TGTGCCAGCAGGAGGGAGGGGATTCGGGGCTATGGCTACACCTTC
- TRBJ1-6 15 TRBD1 TRBV6-5 CASSSRQGANSPLHF TGTGCCAGCAGTTCCCGACAGGGGGCCAATTCACCCCTCCACTTT
once TRBJ2-3 16 TRBD1 TRBV7-2 CASSLASGNPGGTQYF TGTGCCAGCAGCTTGGCCAGCGGTAACCCAGGGGGTACGCAGTATTTT
- TRBJ2-1 14 TRBD1 TRBV29-1 CSADGTGPYNEQFF TGCAGCGCCGACGGGACAGGGCCCTACAATGAGCAGTTCTTC
- TRBJ2-7 15 TRBD1 TRBV5-1 CASSSPGQGTYEQYF TGCGCCAGCAGCTCGCCGGGACAGGGGACCTACGAGCAGTACTTC
- TRBJ2-3 13 - TRBV5-4 CASSLPPGDTQYF TGTGCCAGCAGCCTACCCCCCGGAGATACGCAGTATTTT
- TRBJ1-2 13 - TRBV27 CASSLHSYYGYTF TGTGCCAGCAGTTTGCACAGCTACTATGGCTACACCTTC
- TRBJ2-2 14 - TRBV30 CAWRRAASTGELFF TGTGCCTGGAGACGAGCGGCTTCTACCGGGGAGCTGTTTTTT
- TRBJ1-1 11 - TRBV7-9 CASSFLTEAFF TGTGCCAGCAGCTTCCTCACTGAAGCTTTCTTT
- TRBJ2-7 13 - TRBV10-3 CAISESPDNEQYF TGTGCCATCAGTGAGAGCCCTGACAACGAGCAGTACTTC
- TRBJ2-3 13 TRBD2 TRBV10-3 CATRTSDTDTQYF TGTGCCACCAGGACTAGCGACACAGATACGCAGTATTTT
- TRBJ1-1 11 TRBD1 TRBV2 CASSPRGWAFF TGTGCCAGCAGTCCCAGGGGGTGGGCTTTCTTT
- TRBJ1-4 14 - TRBV27 CASSLLGSGEKLFF TGTGCCAGCAGTCTCCTCGGGTCTGGTGAAAAACTGTTTTTT
- TRBJ2-5 13 - TRBV28 CASSSGVQETQYF TGTGCCAGCAGTTCAGGGGTGCAAGAGACCCAGTACTTC